The clone carrying this TCR beta chain was detected only once. The antigen remains undetermined. These data originate in a study of vaccination and CD4 T cells after COVID-19. Study overall: The peptides that stimulated the cells were overlapping spike peptides from SARS-CoV-2, HCoV-NL63, HCoV-OC43 and HCoV-229E.

The treatment: roughly nine-day PBMC culture with coronavirus spike peptide pools or control peptides (ViraFEST assay). Each well held over 1.5 million PBMCs in IL-2 (roughly 10 IU/ml) medium with approximately 9.9 ug/ml peptide pools. The CDR3 sequence is 15 residues long. V was shortened by 0 bases and J by 3 bases, with 10 bases between the two germline ends. Germline CDR1 is MNHEY and CDR2 is SVGAGI. Sequencing of the DNA from cultured CD4+ T cells was carried out with the Oncomine TCR Beta short-read assay. One entry per CDR3 protein results from TCRdb running MiXCR on the PCR reads. In the table there are roughly 17,000 distinct CDR3 sequences, about 40% of which are singletons.

The V call is TRBV6-5, the J call TRBJ2-3; D is perhaps TRBD1 or TRBD2 (5 bases each). This receptor was identified in a human donor who had recovered from COVID-19. What was sequenced was CD4+ T cells from blood, cultured in vitro. The CDR3 nucleotides are TGTGCCAGCAGTTACTCCGGGACGGGGACAGATACGCAGTATTTT. Residues: CASSYSGTGTDTQYF.